This T cell receptor (beta chain) appears in the sequencing data of a study of shared clonotypes between healthy human individuals. Profiled with immunoSEQ multiplex PCR; TCRdb holds only in-frame clones, not every one. This table has roughly 1,500,000 clones, about 98.5% appearing once. This clone appeared once. Its target is not known. The CDR3 covers 13 residues. Germline CDR1 reads WNHNN; CDR2 reads SYGVQD (reference sequence). Deletions cut 4 bases from V and 11 bases from J, with 15 bases between. Notes on the study in general: Several donors showed sharing of about 5.5% of naive CD4 clonotypes.

V usage is TRBV10-1 and J usage is TRBJ2-1, with D possibly being TRBD1 (5 bases). The sample consisted of naive CD4+ T cells sorted from blood. Regarding subset: CD45RA+ positively selected. The origin of this receptor is a man younger than 40 in good health. CDR3 residues: CASSAWGGTKQFF. The CDR3 coding sequence is TGCGCCAGCAGTGCCTGGGGCGGAACCAAGCAGTTCTTC.